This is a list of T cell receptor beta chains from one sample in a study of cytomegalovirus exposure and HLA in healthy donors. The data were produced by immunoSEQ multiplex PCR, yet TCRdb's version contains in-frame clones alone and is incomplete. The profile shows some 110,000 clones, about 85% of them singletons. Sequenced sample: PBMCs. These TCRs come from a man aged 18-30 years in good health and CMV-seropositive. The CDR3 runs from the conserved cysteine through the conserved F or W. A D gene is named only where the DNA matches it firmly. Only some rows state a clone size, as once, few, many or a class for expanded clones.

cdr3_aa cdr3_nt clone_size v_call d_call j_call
CASQGLADEQFF TGCGCCAGCCAGGGACTAGCAGATGAGCAGTTCTTC NA TRBV10-2 TRBD2 TRBJ2-1
CASSSILKSSYNEQFF TGTGCCAGCAGTTCGATACTTAAGAGCTCCTACAATGAGCAGTTCTTC NA TRBV27 NA TRBJ2-1
CASSLWTSDNEQFF TGCGCCAGCAGCTTGTGGACTAGCGACAATGAGCAGTTCTTC NA TRBV5-1 TRBD2 TRBJ2-1
CASTEGWASIQPQHF TGTGCCAGCACCGAGGGTTGGGCATCCATTCAGCCCCAGCATTTT NA TRBV2 NA TRBJ1-5
CASSPALLAGGKETQYF TGTGCCAGCAGCCCCGCTCTTCTAGCGGGGGGGAAAGAGACCCAGTACTTC NA TRBV7-9 TRBD2 TRBJ2-5
CASSSDRGIYEQYF TGTGCCAGCAGCTCAGACAGGGGGATCTACGAGCAGTACTTC NA TRBV7-8 TRBD1 TRBJ2-7
CASSFSGGTYNEQFF TGTGCCAGCAGCTTCAGCGGGGGTACCTACAATGAGCAGTTCTTC once TRBV9 TRBD2 TRBJ2-1
CASSSLGPGQNEQFF TGTGCCAGTAGTAGTCTCGGGCCTGGACAAAATGAGCAGTTCTTC NA TRBV19 NA TRBJ2-1
CASSSAGLDEKLFF TGCGCCAGCAGCTCGGCGGGTCTAGATGAAAAACTGTTTTTT NA TRBV5-1 NA TRBJ1-4
CASRLQGAGTGELFF TGTGCCAGCAGACTACAGGGGGCAGGAACCGGGGAGCTGTTTTTT NA TRBV7-6 TRBD1 TRBJ2-2
CASSSIGTARSTEAFF TGTGCCAGCAGCTCCATCGGGACAGCGAGGAGCACTGAAGCTTTCTTT NA TRBV5-4 TRBD1 TRBJ1-1
CASSFKKEQYF TGTGCCAGCAGCTTCAAAAAAGAGCAGTACTTC NA TRBV13 NA TRBJ2-7
CASRTRGTETQYF TGTGCCAGCAGAACCAGGGGTACTGAGACCCAGTACTTC NA TRBV7-8 NA TRBJ2-5
CASSDSGGNTEAFF TGTGCCAGCAGTGACTCGGGGGGGAACACTGAAGCTTTCTTT NA TRBV6-4 NA TRBJ1-1
CASSIGGRVNTEAFF TGTGCCAGTAGTATAGGCGGCAGAGTGAACACTGAAGCTTTCTTT few TRBV19 NA TRBJ1-1
CASSESRAEAFF TGCGCCAGCAGTGAGTCGAGGGCTGAAGCTTTCTTT NA TRBV10-2 NA TRBJ1-1
CASSQGDRGGYTF TGTGCCAGCAGCCAAGGGGACAGAGGGGGCTACACCTTC NA TRBV4-2 TRBD1 TRBJ1-2
CASSLGQLYNSPLHF TGTGCCAGCAGCTTAGGACAGCTCTATAATTCACCCCTCCACTTT few TRBV7-8 NA TRBJ1-6
CATSRDGRDTQYF TGTGCCACCAGCAGAGATGGCAGGGATACCCAGTACTTC NA TRBV15 NA TRBJ2-5
CATSTGASEQYF TGTGCCACCTCAACAGGGGCCAGCGAGCAGTACTTC once TRBV28 TRBD1 TRBJ2-7
CASGLKATLEEQYF TGTGCTAGTGGTTTAAAGGCAACCTTGGAGGAGCAGTACTTC NA TRBV12-5 NA TRBJ2-7
CASSLGGGPSTDTQYF TGTGCCAGCAGCTTAGGGGGGGGTCCTAGCACAGATACGCAGTATTTT once TRBV7-2 TRBD2 TRBJ2-3
CASRLQTGIYGYTF TGTGCCAGTAGACTACAGACAGGGATCTATGGCTACACCTTC NA TRBV19 TRBD1 TRBJ1-2
CASSKLEGTAYNEQFF TGTGCCAGCAGCAAACTCGAAGGGACTGCCTACAATGAGCAGTTCTTC NA TRBV21-1 NA TRBJ2-1
CASSFEVLTEAFF TGCGCCAGCAGCTTCGAGGTCCTCACTGAAGCTTTCTTT NA TRBV5-1 NA TRBJ1-1
CASRDRLTGELFF TGTGCCAGCCGGGACAGGCTCACCGGGGAGCTGTTTTTT NA TRBV2 TRBD1 TRBJ2-2
CASSFDGQGNQPQHF TGCGCCAGCAGCTTCGACGGACAGGGTAATCAGCCCCAGCATTTT NA TRBV5-1 TRBD1 TRBJ1-5
CASTLGTASGNTIYF TGTGCCAGCACCCTGGGGACAGCCTCTGGAAACACCATATATTTT NA TRBV5-6 TRBD1 TRBJ1-3
CASSMGTYNEQFF TGTGCCAGTAGTATGGGCACATACAATGAGCAGTTCTTC NA TRBV19 NA TRBJ2-1
CASTPDRETQYF TGCGCCAGCACACCCGACAGAGAGACCCAGTACTTC NA TRBV5-1 NA TRBJ2-5
CASSLAQGQETQYF TGCGCCAGCAGCTTGGCCCAGGGGCAAGAGACCCAGTACTTC once TRBV5-1 NA TRBJ2-5
CAIRGTGDAGELFF TGTGCCATCAGGGGGACAGGGGATGCCGGGGAGCTGTTTTTT NA TRBV10-3 TRBD1 TRBJ2-2
CASSQGVTNEKLFF TGTGCCAGCAGCCAAGGGGTAACTAATGAAAAACTGTTTTTT NA TRBV11-2 NA TRBJ1-4
CASSPLQGLGNTEAFF TGTGCCAGCAGTCCTCTCCAGGGGTTAGGGAACACTGAAGCTTTCTTT once TRBV27 NA TRBJ1-1
CAWSGSPGAGYGYTF TGTGCCTGGAGTGGGTCCCCAGGGGCAGGCTATGGCTACACCTTC NA TRBV30 NA TRBJ1-2
CASSQDPGRGRTEAFF TGCGCCAGCAGCCAAGATCCGGGGAGGGGACGCACTGAAGCTTTCTTT NA TRBV4-1 NA TRBJ1-1
CSASLNTEAFF TGCAGTGCTTCATTGAACACTGAAGCTTTCTTT NA TRBV20-1 NA TRBJ1-1
CASGMAGYEQYF TGTGCCAGCGGAATGGCAGGGTACGAGCAGTACTTC NA TRBV6-1 NA TRBJ2-7
CATSRFGQNTGELFF TGTGCCACCAGCAGGTTCGGACAGAACACCGGGGAGCTGTTTTTT once TRBV15 NA TRBJ2-2
CASSQDGGLRSSSGNTIYF TGCGCCAGCAGCCAAGATGGAGGATTGAGGTCCTCCTCTGGAAACACCATATATTTT NA TRBV4-1 NA TRBJ1-3
CASSQDRSTALNQPQHF TGCGCCAGCAGCCAAGACAGATCTACAGCCCTCAATCAGCCCCAGCATTTT NA TRBV4-3 NA TRBJ1-5
CASSSQGQADTQYF TGTGCCAGCAGCTCACAGGGGCAGGCAGATACGCAGTATTTT NA TRBV7-8 TRBD1 TRBJ2-3
CASSQESRQGDEQYF TGCGCCAGCAGCCAAGAATCCAGGCAGGGGGACGAGCAGTACTTC NA TRBV4-1 TRBD1 TRBJ2-7
CASSLVSGAYEQYF TGCGCCAGCAGCTTGGTATCGGGAGCCTACGAGCAGTACTTC NA TRBV5-1 NA TRBJ2-7
CASSDYRSNYGYTF TGTGCCAGCAGCGATTACAGATCAAACTATGGCTACACCTTC NA TRBV9 NA TRBJ1-2
CASSQEASGGYNEQFF TGCGCCAGCAGCCAAGAGGCTAGCGGGGGGTACAATGAGCAGTTCTTC few TRBV4-3 TRBD2 TRBJ2-1
CASSPSEKLFF TGTGCCAGCTCACCCAGTGAAAAACTGTTTTTT NA TRBV18 NA TRBJ1-4
CASSIVRGTGNTIYF TGTGCCAGTAGTATCGTAAGGGGGACTGGAAACACCATATATTTT many TRBV19 NA TRBJ1-3
CASSLQSRDRPLQYF TGTGCCAGCAGTTTACAGTCCCGGGACAGGCCTCTCCAGTACTTC NA TRBV28 TRBD1 TRBJ2-7
CASSLGTGNTEAFF TGCGCCAGCAGCTTGGGGACAGGGAACACTGAAGCTTTCTTT NA TRBV5-1 TRBD1 TRBJ1-1
CASSASGDTEAFF TGCGCCAGCAGCGCCAGTGGTGACACTGAAGCTTTCTTT NA TRBV5-1 NA TRBJ1-1
CASRATGYGYTF TGTGCCAGCAGGGCGACGGGATATGGCTACACCTTC few TRBV27 NA TRBJ1-2
CASSQVHSGYEQYF TGCGCCAGCAGCCAAGTCCACAGTGGTTACGAGCAGTACTTC once TRBV4-3 NA TRBJ2-7
CASSLRSGYGYTF TGCGCCAGCAGCTTGAGGTCGGGCTATGGCTACACCTTC NA TRBV5-1 NA TRBJ1-2
CASSQGRTEAFF TGTGCCAGTTCACAGGGGCGCACTGAAGCTTTCTTT once TRBV7-8 TRBD1 TRBJ1-1